These 20 T cell receptor beta chains originate from one sample sequenced in a study of T cells in Graves' hyperthyroidism and ophthalmopathy. Amplification targeted TCR beta CDR3 regions from RNA transcripts. During a first-round RT-PCR of the TCR CDR3, the HTBI primer set was used. TCRdb itself ran the multiplex PCR reads through MiXCR, one entry per CDR3 protein. The data show around 380,000 distinct CDR3 sequences, roughly 14% seen once. Sequencing was performed on blood. Receptors originate from a man aged 25 to 40 with Graves' hyperthyroidism that later progressed to Graves' ophthalmopathy.

In its sample, this clonotype was seen many times. This chain uses TRBV27 with TRBJ1-2; the D is unclear. The germline gives CDR1 MNHEY, CDR2 SMNVEV (reference sequence). Deletions cut 4 bases from V and 2 bases from J, with 11 bases between. The CDR3 consists of 14 residues. This CDR3 reads CASSSLDGNYGYTF. In DNA, the CDR3 is TGTGCCAGCAGTTCACTGGACGGAAACTATGGCTACACCTTC.

This clonotype has a count of ten or more. The rearrangement uses TRBV12-3 or TRBV12-4 and TRBJ1-2; D is unclear. CDR3 size: 13 residues. V lost 2 bases to trimming and J lost 0 bases, with 4 bases between them. The chain's CDR3 is CASSLRTNYGYTF. The CDR3, as DNA: TGTGCCAGCAGTTTACGGACTAACTATGGCTACACCTTC.

This clonotype was counted many times. V is TRBV12-3 or TRBV12-4 and J is TRBJ2-7, with D unresolved. The CDR3 consists of 13 residues. V was trimmed by 4 bases and J by 3 bases, leaving 10 bases between them. CDR3 bases: TGTGCCAGCAGTTCGGGTCAGGTCTACGAGCAGTACTTC. Protein product: CASSSGQVYEQYF.

Ten or more counts support this clonotype. V and J are TRBV12-3 or TRBV12-4 and TRBJ1-1, with 7 bases lining up with TRBD1. This CDR3 is 16 amino acids long. V shed 7 bases and J 3 bases; nucleotides not matched to a gene: 14. The DNA for the CDR3 is TGTGCCAGCAATCAGGGGGTGGGGGCCGGATACACTGAAGCTTTCTTT. Its translation is CASNQGVGAGYTEAFF.

The gene calls are TRBV29-1 and TRBJ1-1, with no clear D. Per germline, CDR1 SQVTM and CDR2 ANQGSEA. V lost 6 bases and J 6 bases, leaving 11 bases between the germline ends. The CDR3 covers 11 residues. The CDR3 protein is CSVETEAEAFF. The CDR3, as DNA: TGCAGCGTCGAAACAGAGGCTGAAGCTTTCTTT. The variable domain in full, with the rest retrieved from reference TRBV29-1 and TRBJ1-1, is SAVISQKPSRDICQRGTSLTIQCQVDSQVTMMFWYRQQPGQSLTLIATANQGSEATYESGFVIDKFPISRPNLTFSTLTVSNMSPEDSSIYLCSVETEAEAFFGQGTRLTVV.

This clonotype appeared a few times. The V call is TRBV7-2, the J call TRBJ1-3; TRBD1 is a possible D gene (5 bases). The CDR3 contains 15 residues. Trimming shortened V by 4 bases and J by 0 bases, and 10 bases separated the two germline ends. The germline gives CDR1 SGHTA, CDR2 FQGNSA. The CDR3 DNA follows: TGTGCCAGCAGCTCCACAGGCCGCTCTGGAAACACCATATATTTT. It encodes CASSSTGRSGNTIYF. The whole variable domain, filled in from reference TRBV7-2 and TRBJ1-3, reads GAGVSQSPSNKVTEKGKDVELRCDPISGHTALYWYRQSLGQGLEFLIYFQGNSAPDKSGLPSDRFSAERTGGSVSTLTIQRTQQEDSAVYLCASSSTGRSGNTIYFGEGSWLTVV.

Ten or more counts support this clonotype. The rearrangement uses TRBV30 and TRBJ2-7, with D maybe TRBD1 (6 bases). Trimming shortened V by 0 bases and J by 2 bases, and 17 bases separated the two germline ends. Germline V gene sequence: CDR1 GTSNPN, CDR2 SVGIG (reference sequence). This CDR3 spans 16 amino acids. Written as DNA, the CDR3 is TGTGCCTGGAGTGTTGGGGGCAGGGTATTCGCCTACGAGCAGTACTTC. Protein product: CAWSVGGRVFAYEQYF.

This clonotype was seen many times. This rearrangement joins TRBV2 to TRBJ1-2; D not resolved. Germline CDR1 SNHLY, CDR2 FYNNEI. Trimming removed 8 bases at V and 10 bases at J, with 17 bases between. The CDR3 spans 12 residues. The CDR3 protein is CASGEALNFYTF. In DNA, the CDR3 is TGTGCCAGCGGGGAGGCCCTTAACTTCTACACCTTC.

This clonotype turned up a few times. V is TRBV9 and J is TRBJ2-1; 7 nucleotides match TRBD1. Germline assignment: CDR1 SGDLS and CDR2 YYNGEE. The CDR3 consists of 16 residues. Trimming removed 4 bases from V and 6 bases from J; junction bases left unmatched: 13. The DNA of the CDR3 is TGTGCCAGCAGCTATACAGGGGCCGGGGTACCCAATGAGCAGTTCTTC. It yields the protein CASSYTGAGVPNEQFF. Full variable domain (rest looked up from reference TRBV9 and TRBJ2-1): DSGVTQTPKHLITATGQRVTLRCSPRSGDLSVYWYQQSLDQGLQFLIQYYNGEERAKGNILERFSAQQFPDLHSELNLSSLELGDSALYFCASSYTGAGVPNEQFFGPGTRLTVL.

The chain recombines TRBV7-6 with TRBJ1-1; TRBD1 aligns across 9 bases. The CDR3 length is 16 residues. V gave up 5 bases and J gave up 1 base; unmatched junction bases: 8. The V gene's germline CDR1 is SGHVS and CDR2 FNYEAQ. CDR3 in amino acids: CASSLDVGQGNTEAFF. The CDR3 DNA reads as TGTGCCAGCAGCCTAGATGTGGGACAGGGGAACACTGAAGCTTTCTTT.

In its sample, this clonotype was seen many times. This chain links TRBV12-3 or TRBV12-4 with TRBJ1-1, with D unresolved. The CDR3 length is 13 residues. The V gene lost 3 bases and the J gene lost 4 bases, with 9 bases spanning the gap. CDR3 sequence (DNA): TGTGCCAGCAGTTTCGGGGAGAGCACTGAAGCTTTCTTT. This sequence encodes CASSFGESTEAFF.

This clonotype was seen only a few times. The genes are TRBV18 and TRBJ1-2, with 9 bases fitting TRBD1. The CDR3 loop spans 17 amino acids. V trimming: 3 bases; J trimming: 2 bases; junction bases outside the gene matches: 10. Germline V gives CDR1 KGHSH, CDR2 LQKENI. The CDR3 DNA follows: TGTGCCAGCTCACCCGCAACCCCCGGGACAGGGAACTATGGCTACACCTTC. It specifies CASSPATPGTGNYGYTF.

In its sample, this clonotype was seen a few times. The chain couples TRBV6-7 to TRBJ1-2; 7 bases agree with TRBD1. TRBV6-7 is known as an ORF, though its function is uncertain. V shed 1 base, J shed 3 bases, and the junction held 5 bases outside the gene matches. This CDR3 is built from 15 residues. For the CDR3, the DNA is TGTGCCAGCAGTTACTTACGGGACAGTCACTATGGCTACACCTTC. It is translated as CASSYLRDSHYGYTF.

This clonotype showed up many times. The chain couples TRBV6-1 to TRBJ1-4; D is unresolved. The CDR3 is made up of 14 amino acids. V was trimmed by 6 bases and J by 4 bases, leaving 12 bases between them. From germline, CDR1 is MNHNS and CDR2 SASEGT. The chain's CDR3 is CASSYLAYNEKLFF. Written as DNA, the CDR3 is TGTGCCAGCAGCTATTTGGCTTATAATGAAAAACTGTTTTTT.

This clonotype was counted only a few times. This chain uses TRBV6-6 with TRBJ1-6, with 12 bases that match TRBD1. Germline CDR1 MNHNY, CDR2 SVGAGI (reference sequence). The CDR3 spans 18 residues. J gave up 7 bases and V 0 bases, and 7 bases lay outside the gene matches. This CDR3 reads CASSYSRDRGHWNSPLHF. For the CDR3, the DNA is TGTGCCAGCAGTTACTCCCGGGACAGGGGGCATTGGAATTCACCCCTCCACTTT.

The chain employs TRBV9 and TRBJ1-5; tentative D call: TRBD1 (6 bases). The germline CDR1 and CDR2 sequences are SGDLS and YYNGEE. There are 14 residues in the CDR3. Between the trimmed V and J ends, which lost 0 bases and 9 bases, there was a span of 13 bases. The CDR3 here is CASSVGGQYRPQHF. The CDR3 nucleotides read TGTGCCAGCAGCGTAGGGGGGCAGTATCGGCCCCAGCATTTT.

This clonotype showed up many times. The V gene is TRBV6-1, the J gene TRBJ2-7; TRBD1 might be the D (5 bases). V dropped 8 bases and J dropped 1 base, with 21 bases sitting between them. Germline CDR1 and CDR2: MNHNS and SASEGT. The CDR3 is 16 amino acids. The CDR3 region has the DNA TGTGCCAGCTCCCCGACGGGCCAAGGGGCTTCCTACGAGCAGTACTTC. Translating it yields CASSPTGQGASYEQYF.

This clonotype was picked up many times. The V gene is TRBV6-1, the J gene TRBJ1-2, with unresolved D. Trimming left V 2 bases short and J 4 bases short, with 8 bases between. CDR1 is MNHNS, CDR2 SASEGT, per germline. The length of the CDR3 is 13 residues. The CDR3 loop reads CASSEIVGYGYTF. The CDR3 DNA reads as TGTGCCAGCAGTGAAATCGTCGGCTATGGCTACACCTTC.

This clonotype came up a few times. A read error may explain this, as a much larger clone is one base away. The gene calls are TRBV28 and TRBJ1-3; D unresolved. Germline V gives CDR1 MDHEN, CDR2 SYDVKM. The CDR3 extends over 15 amino acids. The CDR3 loop reads CASSLWYSSGITIYF. The CDR3 DNA reads as TGTGCCAGCAGTTTATGGTATAGCTCTGGAATCACCATATATTTT.

The chain recombines TRBV28 with TRBJ1-2; D might be TRBD1 (5 bases). Looked up from germline, CDR1 is MDHEN and CDR2 is SYDVKM. V was shortened by 5 bases and J by 7 bases, with 17 bases between the two germline ends. The CDR3 is 14 amino acids. The CDR3 nucleotides read TGTGCCAGCAGTAGCCCGGGGGGTGTAGGTGGCTACACCTTC. Translated: CASSSPGGVGGYTF.